One T cell receptor beta chain is described in this entry. The sample belongs to a study of cytomegalovirus exposure and HLA in healthy donors. The CDR3 loop spans 15 amino acids. V shed 4 bases and J shed 0 bases, with 13 bases lying between them. Germline V gene sequence: CDR1 MGHRA, CDR2 YSYEKL. Primers for the PCR totalled 60 Vbeta and 13 Jbeta. Some clones are missing from TCRdb's copy, which holds only in-frame ones; the method was immunoSEQ multiplex PCR. The repertoire holds tens of thousands of clones, roughly 80% seen once, with 4% to 5.5% in the top ten. Sequencing was performed on PBMCs. The receptor was isolated from a male donor in good health and CMV-seropositive. The V call is TRBV4-1, the J call TRBJ2-7; D possibly corresponds to TRBD2 (5 bases). The CDR3 here is CASSPTSSSSYEQYF. The CDR3 DNA reads as TGCGCCAGCAGCCCTACTAGTTCTAGCTCCTACGAGCAGTACTTC.